This T cell receptor (beta chain) was identified during a study of cytomegalovirus exposure and HLA in healthy donors (dated by TCRdb to 2016 to 2017). For the study in its entirety: In an earlier analysis of under 600 of the donors, 276 Gb of sequence data and roughly 100 million unique TCR beta sequences from about 179 million T cells were reported. Across roughly 420 genotyped donors of the cohort, an average of about 240,000 unique TCR beta nucleotide sequences per donor were sequenced, and roughly 20% of those sequences were non-productive. The aim of the study was to test whether cataloging public T cell receptors could identify signatures of past pathogen exposure. HLA typing included class I and class II loci at four-digit resolution. Besides the first cohort of around 670 subjects, a separate validation cohort made up of over 100 different subjects was used. About 280 gigabases of sequencing data and around 88 million unique TCR sequences made up an early release that covered roughly 670 HLA-typed donors. A later genetic analysis used genome-wide SNP genotypes for about three fifths of the 666 donors, treating that subset as a discovery cohort. In an earlier analysis of roughly 580 of the donors, high-throughput TCR beta sequencing was used to judge whether each TCR beta V gene segment behaved as functional or pseudogenic. Several DR-DQ haplotypes were treated as single units for association and clustering because of strong linkage in the cohort. A later analysis re-examined previously published TCR beta repertoires from more than 650 donors and added high-resolution HLA genotyping to investigate patterns of TCR occurrence. The study combined high-throughput TCR immunosequencing, statistical association of individual TCRs with disease status, and machine learning to predict cytomegalovirus infection status. All discovery cohort repertoires had been generated using a single sequencing platform. Typing coverage varied by locus: about 629-640 donors for A, B, C, DRB1 and DQB1; approximately 520 for DQA1; about 600 for DPA1; 400 to 480 for DPB1. Donor age, sex, ethnicity and CMV serostatus were compiled alongside the repertoire data. The genetic ancestry cluster associated with self-reported Caucasian donors included around 76% of the roughly 360 genotyped donors. The T cell repertoires of about 700 subjects were profiled by immunosequencing and related to cytomegalovirus serostatus. Rather than drawing on any new phenotypic data, the later analysis identified candidate immune exposures from TCR beta sequences and the way those sequences occurred across donors.

V gives up 1 base and J gives up 5 bases, and the segment between their germline ends measures 8 bases. The cysteine opens and the phenylalanine closes a CDR3 of 13 amino acids. Of all the DNA, just the CDR3 is kept, 39 bases in frame from base 1. For CDR1 and CDR2, the germline V gene lists MNHNS and SASEGT. Receptor amplification or capture employed the immunoSEQ multiplex PCR assay. The multiplex PCR relied on a mix of 60 forward primers for TCR Vbeta segments and 13 reverse primers for TCR Jbeta segments. The CDR3 region of rearranged TCR beta genes was amplified from genomic DNA by a multiplex PCR assay. The amplified TCR beta libraries were sequenced on the Illumina HiSeq System as 87-base-pair reads. As for how the authors treated the data: A later analysis counted about 76 million unique TCR beta chains across the 600 to 850 repertoires, and around 12 million of these chains were shared by at least two donors. To remove PCR and sequencing errors, raw reads were error-corrected and collapsed into unique sequences using a nearest-neighbor algorithm that merged closely related sequences. V, D and J gene segments were assigned by aligning CDR3 sequences to IMGT reference sequences. For a sequence to be retained, a match of at least six nucleotides to both a V gene segment and a J gene segment was required. Rearrangements were classified as productive when the CDR3 lacked stop codons and remained in frame with V and J, and all other rearrangements were classified as non-productive. Following IMGT convention, CDR3 was defined as the stretch from the second conserved V-encoded cysteine to the conserved J-encoded phenylalanine. Sequences without an unambiguous match to a single V gene segment were excluded from the earlier analysis of several hundred of the donors. An earlier analysis of about 600 of the donors called V segments functional above 56.7% productive rearrangements and segregating when the between-donor standard deviation exceeded 5%. To diagnose cytomegalovirus status from the catalog of TCR beta chain sequences, a statistical classification framework was built. In a later analysis, TCR nucleotide sequences were compared against IMGT/GENE-DB human TR gene sequences so that V and J genes could be assigned. The TCRdist pipeline was used in a later analysis to assign CDR3 sequences and most-parsimonious VDJ recombination scenarios. In a later analysis, each TCR beta chain was defined by its CDR3 amino acid sequence together with its V-gene family, and reads lacking a unique V-gene family were excluded. As a way to deal with suspected cross-contamination and a sequencing artifact, a later analysis dropped 640 or so nucleotide sequences that were highly shared and had low generation probability. In a later analysis, a clonal expansion index for each public chain was calculated from normalized within-repertoire ranks of inferred template counts. Generation probabilities in a later analysis came from a VDJ recombination model fitted to out-of-frame rearrangements, and those results were checked against IGoR. Hypergeometric tests were used in a later analysis to score TCR-TCR, TCR-HLA and TCR-CMV co-occurrence, with a repertoire-size bias correction applied to the TCR pairs. A later analysis estimated false discovery rates by permuting HLA or CMV assignments 20 times. In a later analysis, co-occurring TCRs were grouped using DBSCAN, and TCRdist sequence similarity was added for clustering within HLA-allele-positive subsets. For co-occurrence clustering, repertoires with fewer than 30,000 or more than 120,000 public chains were excluded, along with a handful of repertoires with anomalous nucleotide sharing. The source is immuneACCESS, and TCRdb retained only in-frame sequences with V and J called. Part of the clones is not carried over; for the studies checked, unresolved V genes explain less than half of this, and the remainder is unexplained. The DNA gave D and trimming, while V, J and clone size come from that table. Across this sample there are roughly 180,000 clones, with 85% seen only once. The ten most abundant clones make up 1% of the sample.

Results and caveats for the whole study, not just this receptor: Cytomegalovirus status was reported to be diagnosed by the classifier with high specificity and sensitivity in both the original and validation cohorts. In a later analysis, some 18,000 TCR beta sequences were associated with specific HLA alleles at a false discovery rate of 0.05. Most TCR sequences were seen in very few donors, while some public TCRs were found in many individuals. Because HLA typing was unavailable for some donors at each locus, only the typed subset was used in association tests. The presence/absence analyses assumed that sequencing depth was roughly uniform across donors, and that assumption may not be true. An association between a missense DCLRE1C variant and V-gene and J-gene trimming of TCR beta chains was found in a later genetic analysis and replicated in an independent cohort. The study listed over 150 TCR beta chains as associated with cytomegalovirus. A further reported finding was that TCR beta sequences accurately predicted the HLA-A and HLA-B alleles for most subjects in the first cohort. In an earlier analysis of about 600 of the donors, most TCR beta V segments appeared in productive rearrangements about 87% or about 30% of the time, broadly matching IMGT annotations. According to a later genetic analysis, donors in an Asian-associated ancestry cluster had fewer N-insertions in productive TCRs than the roughly 670-donor mean. CMV serostatus was the only immune exposure information available for the cohort. A few of the identified cytomegalovirus-associated TCR beta chains were confirmed in vitro to be specific for cytomegalovirus antigens. This cohort had only TCR beta chains sequenced, and the lack of alpha or paired-chain data limited which features could be detected. In a later analysis, several top co-occurrence clusters were reported to appear linked to parvovirus B19, influenza, CMV and Epstein-Barr virus. Some IMGT-functional V segments, including TRBV6-2 and TRBV6-3, could not be distinguished by the 87-base-pair reads and were therefore excluded. Most CMV-associated TCR beta chains appeared to be HLA-restricted in a later analysis, and the HLA associations seemed to be driven largely by CMV exposure. A later analysis found that TCR association rates varied across HLA loci, with DRB1 alleles showing the most associated TCRs and HLA-C alleles the fewest. The earlier analysis of 587 of the donors excluded over 15 rarely observed V segments, including chromosome 9 orphons, because counts were too low. Compared with equally common non-associated chains, HLA-associated TCR beta chains in a later analysis were more clonally expanded and had lower generation probabilities. Linkage disequilibrium might explain the correlated functional status among segregating V segments, but an unknown experimental factor could not be excluded. The sequencing pipeline was judged likely to have produced a cluster of highly shared sequence variants as a technical artifact. Assigning TCR associations to individual alleles was difficult when HLA alleles, especially DR and DQ, strongly co-occurred. The authors suggested that the approach could potentially be extended to other disease states and immunological phenotypes.

The cohort consisted of approximately 690 healthy bone marrow donors. At the time of sampling, all cohort members were nominally healthy, though unrecorded immune exposures were likely present. The donor was CMV seronegative and belonged to the group of 350 or so seronegative cohort members. A peripheral blood sample was provided by each donor, and peripheral blood mononuclear cells were used for TCR beta sequencing. The Qiagen DNeasy Blood Extraction Kit was used to extract genomic DNA from the blood cell samples. Comment on this clone: Its antigen remains undetermined. No qualities accompany the bases; no much larger clone lies one base away.

The receptor was derived from a boy aged 2-15 years in good health and CMV-seronegative. What was sequenced was PBMCs. Recombination linked TRBV6-1 to TRBJ1-2; the D gene assignment is ambiguous. The nucleotides read TGTGCCAGCAGTGAAGGAGGGCAGTATGGCTACACCTTC. Its translation is CASSEGGQYGYTF.